Below, 2 T cell receptor beta chains from the same sample are listed, as sequenced in a study of metastatic and nonmetastatic thyroid tumors. TCRdb reprocessed the PCR reads using MiXCR. The sample yields tens of thousands of clones, around 21% seen once. Each patient came to thyroid surgery without any prior treatment (of any kind). Input material: blood. The receptor set was obtained from a female donor with papillary thyroid cancer or a benign thyroid nodule (not recorded which). Some clones in this sample may be carry-over from other donors' samples.

The table lists this clone with a few counts. The rearrangement joins TRBV19 to TRBJ2-4; the match to TRBD1 covers 10 bases. V dropped 2 bases and J dropped 7; count of bases not matched to a gene: 5. The germline gives CDR1 LNHDA, CDR2 SQIVND (reference sequence). This CDR3 has 15 residues. CDR3 DNA: TGTGCCAGTAGTATAATTGGGACAGGGGAGAACATTCAGTACTTC. Amino acid sequence: CASSIIGTGENIQYF. The full variable domain, with the rest looked up from reference TRBV19 and TRBJ2-4, is DGGITQSPKYLFRKEGQNVTLSCEQNLNHDAMYWYRQDPGQGLRLIYYSQIVNDFQKGDIAEGYSVSREKKESFPLTVTSAQKNPTAFYLCASSIIGTGENIQYFGAGTRLSVL.

This clone was observed a handful of times. V gene TRBV12-3 or TRBV12-4 combines with J gene TRBJ2-5, with 8 nucleotides matching TRBD1. The CDR3 totals 15 residues. The ends lost 6 bases at V and 7 bases at J; junction bases unmatched: 13. The CDR3 bases are TGTGCCAGCAGCCCCGGACAGGGTAACCAATGGACCCAGTACTTC. Protein sequence: CASSPGQGNQWTQYF.